This T cell receptor beta chain is from a study of T cell responses to AZD1222 COVID-19 vaccine. Germline V gene sequence: CDR1 SGHRS, CDR2 YFSETQ. The V end was cut by 4 bases, the J end by 4 bases, with 15 bases between. The CDR3 is made up of 14 amino acids. Sequencing used immunoSEQ multiplex PCR; TCRdb keeps in-frame clones, though not all of them. Seen here are fewer than 180,000 clones, roughly 90% observed once, and the top ten hold approximately 3.5%. The receptor's source is an adult who received the AZD1222 COVID-19 vaccine. This rearrangement joins TRBV5-1 to TRBJ2-7, with D tentatively TRBD1 (6 bases). Here the sequenced sample was peripheral blood, taken 28 days after the second AZD1222 dose. CDR3 sequence: CASSEAGTTYEQYF. CDR3 nucleotides: TGCGCCAGCAGCGAAGCCGGGACAACGTACGAGCAGTACTTC.